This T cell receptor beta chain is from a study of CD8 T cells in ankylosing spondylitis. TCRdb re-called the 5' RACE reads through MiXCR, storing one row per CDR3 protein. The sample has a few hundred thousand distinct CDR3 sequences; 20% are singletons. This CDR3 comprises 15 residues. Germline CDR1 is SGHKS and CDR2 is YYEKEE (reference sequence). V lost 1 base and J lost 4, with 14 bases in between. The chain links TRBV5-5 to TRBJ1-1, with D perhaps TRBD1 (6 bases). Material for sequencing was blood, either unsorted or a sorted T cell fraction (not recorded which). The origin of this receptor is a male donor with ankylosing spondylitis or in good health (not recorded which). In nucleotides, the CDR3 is TGTGCCAGCAGCTTGTCCGGGGGGCTTAGCACTGAAGCTTTCTTT. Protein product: CASSLSGGLSTEAFF.